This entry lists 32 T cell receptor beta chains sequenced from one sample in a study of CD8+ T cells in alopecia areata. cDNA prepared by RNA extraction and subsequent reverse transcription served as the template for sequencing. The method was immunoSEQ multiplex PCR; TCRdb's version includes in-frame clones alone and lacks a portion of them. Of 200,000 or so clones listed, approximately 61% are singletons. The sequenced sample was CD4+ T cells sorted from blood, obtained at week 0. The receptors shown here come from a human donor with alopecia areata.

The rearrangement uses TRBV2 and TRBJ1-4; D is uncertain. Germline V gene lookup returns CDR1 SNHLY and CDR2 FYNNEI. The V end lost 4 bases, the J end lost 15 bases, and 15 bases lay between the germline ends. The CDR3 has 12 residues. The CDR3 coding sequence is TGTGCCAGCAGTGGTCCGGACCGCATAGTGTTTTTT. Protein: CASSGPDRIVFF.

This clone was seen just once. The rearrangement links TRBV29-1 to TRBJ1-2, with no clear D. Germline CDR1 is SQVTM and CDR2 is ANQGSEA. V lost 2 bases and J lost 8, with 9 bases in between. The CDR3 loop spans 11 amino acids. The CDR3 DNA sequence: TGCAGCGTTGAAAACCCCGGGGGCTACACCTTC. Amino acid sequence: CSVENPGGYTF.

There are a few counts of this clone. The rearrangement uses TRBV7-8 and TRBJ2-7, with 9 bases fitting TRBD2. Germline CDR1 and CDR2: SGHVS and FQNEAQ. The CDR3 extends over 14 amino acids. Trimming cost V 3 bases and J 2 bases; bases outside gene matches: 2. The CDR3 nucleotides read TGTGCCAGCAGCTTGACTAGCGGAGCCTACGAGCAGTACTTC. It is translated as CASSLTSGAYEQYF.

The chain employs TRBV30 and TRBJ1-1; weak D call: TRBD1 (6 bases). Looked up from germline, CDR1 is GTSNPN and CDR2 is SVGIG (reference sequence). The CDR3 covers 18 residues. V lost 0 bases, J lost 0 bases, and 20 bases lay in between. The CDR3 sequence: CAWSVVGGRTRMNTEAFF. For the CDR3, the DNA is TGTGCCTGGAGTGTTGTGGGGGGGCGAACACGCATGAACACTGAAGCTTTCTTT.

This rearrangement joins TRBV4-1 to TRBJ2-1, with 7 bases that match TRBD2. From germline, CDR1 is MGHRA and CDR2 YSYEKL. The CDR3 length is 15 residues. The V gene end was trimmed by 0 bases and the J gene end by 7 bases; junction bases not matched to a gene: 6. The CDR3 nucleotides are TGCGCCAGCAGCCAAGAATCAGGGAGGGGTAATGAGCAGTTCTTC. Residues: CASSQESGRGNEQFF.

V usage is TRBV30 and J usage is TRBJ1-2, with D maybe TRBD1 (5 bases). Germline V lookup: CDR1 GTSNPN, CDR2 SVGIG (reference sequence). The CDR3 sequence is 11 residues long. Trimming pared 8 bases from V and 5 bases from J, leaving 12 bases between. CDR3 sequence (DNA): TGTGCCGGGGCCGTAACATATGGCTACACCTTC. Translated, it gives CAGAVTYGYTF.

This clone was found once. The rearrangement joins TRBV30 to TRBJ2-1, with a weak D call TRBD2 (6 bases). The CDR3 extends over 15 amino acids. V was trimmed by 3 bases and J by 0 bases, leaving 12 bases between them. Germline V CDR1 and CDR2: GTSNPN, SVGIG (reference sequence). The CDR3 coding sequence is TGTGCCTGGAGCCGCGGGGCGAGCTCCTACAATGAGCAGTTCTTC. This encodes CAWSRGASSYNEQFF.

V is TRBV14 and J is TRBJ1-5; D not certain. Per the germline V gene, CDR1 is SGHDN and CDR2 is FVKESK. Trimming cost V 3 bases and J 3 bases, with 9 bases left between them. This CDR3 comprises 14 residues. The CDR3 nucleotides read TGTGCCAGCAGCCAGGGTTCGGTCAATCAGCCCCAGCATTTT. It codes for CASSQGSVNQPQHF.

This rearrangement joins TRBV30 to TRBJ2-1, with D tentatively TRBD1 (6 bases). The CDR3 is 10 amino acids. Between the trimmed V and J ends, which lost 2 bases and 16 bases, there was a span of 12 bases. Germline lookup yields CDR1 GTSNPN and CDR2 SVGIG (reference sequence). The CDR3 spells CAWSLQGQFF. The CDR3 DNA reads TGTGCCTGGAGTCTACAGGGTCAATTCTTC. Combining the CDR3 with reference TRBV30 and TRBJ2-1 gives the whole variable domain SQTIHQWPATLVQPVGSPLSLECTVEGTSNPNLYWYRQAAGRGLQLLFYSVGIGQISSEVPQNLSASRPQDRQFILSSKKLLLSDSGFYLCAWSLQGQFFGPGTRLTVL.

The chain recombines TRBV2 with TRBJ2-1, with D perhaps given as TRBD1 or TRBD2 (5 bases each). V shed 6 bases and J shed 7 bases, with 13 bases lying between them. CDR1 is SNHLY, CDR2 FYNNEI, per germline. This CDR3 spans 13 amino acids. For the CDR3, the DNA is TGTGCCAGCAGCCGGGGACCTAATAATGAGCAGTTCTTC. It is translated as CASSRGPNNEQFF.

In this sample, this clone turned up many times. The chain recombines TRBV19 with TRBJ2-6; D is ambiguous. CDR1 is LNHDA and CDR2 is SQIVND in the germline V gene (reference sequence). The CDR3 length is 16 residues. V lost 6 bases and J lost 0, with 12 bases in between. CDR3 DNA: TGTGCCAGTAGGCCGTTAGATGCCTCTGGGGCCAACGTCCTGACTTTC. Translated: CASRPLDASGANVLTF.

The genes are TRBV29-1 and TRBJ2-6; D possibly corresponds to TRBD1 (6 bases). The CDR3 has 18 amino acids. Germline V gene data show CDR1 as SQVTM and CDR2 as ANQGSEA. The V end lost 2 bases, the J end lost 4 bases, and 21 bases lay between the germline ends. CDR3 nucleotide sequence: TGCAGCGTTGAATCCGGACAGCCCTCTCTCGGAGGGGCCAACGTCCTGACTTTC. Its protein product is CSVESGQPSLGGANVLTF.

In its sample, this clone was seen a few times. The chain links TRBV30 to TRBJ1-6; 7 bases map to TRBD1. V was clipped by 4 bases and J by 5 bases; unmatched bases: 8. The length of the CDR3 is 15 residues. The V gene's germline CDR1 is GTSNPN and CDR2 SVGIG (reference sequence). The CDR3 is CAWKGAQRNNSPLHF. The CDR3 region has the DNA TGTGCCTGGAAGGGGGCGCAGCGTAATAATTCACCCCTCCACTTT.

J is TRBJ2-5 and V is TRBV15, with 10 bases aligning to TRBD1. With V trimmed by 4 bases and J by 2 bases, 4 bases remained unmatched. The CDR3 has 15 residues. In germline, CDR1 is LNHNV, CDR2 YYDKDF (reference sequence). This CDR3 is CATSNRDRGQETQYF. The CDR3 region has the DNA TGTGCCACCAGCAACCGGGACAGGGGACAAGAGACCCAGTACTTC.

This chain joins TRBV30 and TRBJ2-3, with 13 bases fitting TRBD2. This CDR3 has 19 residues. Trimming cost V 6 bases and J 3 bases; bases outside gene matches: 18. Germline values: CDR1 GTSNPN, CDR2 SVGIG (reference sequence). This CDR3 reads CACNPTGLAGVVTTDTQYF. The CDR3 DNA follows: TGTGCCTGCAACCCCACCGGACTAGCGGGGGTAGTCACGACAGATACGCAGTATTTT.

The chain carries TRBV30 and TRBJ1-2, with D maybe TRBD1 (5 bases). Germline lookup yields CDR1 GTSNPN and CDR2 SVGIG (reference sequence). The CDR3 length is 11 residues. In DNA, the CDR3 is TGTGCTGGGGGAGCTAACTATGGCTACACCTTC. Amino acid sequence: CAGGANYGYTF.

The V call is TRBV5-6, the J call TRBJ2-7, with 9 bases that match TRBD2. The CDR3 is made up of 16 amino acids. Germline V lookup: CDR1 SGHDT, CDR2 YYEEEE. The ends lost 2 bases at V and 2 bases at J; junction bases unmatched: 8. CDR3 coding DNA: TGTGCCAGCAGCTTCCTGAGCGGGGGGCGTGCCTACGAGCAGTACTTC. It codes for CASSFLSGGRAYEQYF.

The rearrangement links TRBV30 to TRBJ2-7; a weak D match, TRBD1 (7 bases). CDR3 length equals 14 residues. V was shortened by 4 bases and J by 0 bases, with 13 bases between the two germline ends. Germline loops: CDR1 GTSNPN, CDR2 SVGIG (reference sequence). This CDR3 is CAWNPRGVSYEQYF. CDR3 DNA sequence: TGTGCCTGGAACCCCAGGGGGGTCTCCTACGAGCAGTACTTC.

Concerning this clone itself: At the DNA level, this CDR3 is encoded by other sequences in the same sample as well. CDR3 sequence reads: CASSLEGQETQYF. The DNA of the CDR3 is TGCGCCAGCAGCTTGGAGGGCCAAGAGACCCAGTACTTC. The J gene is TRBJ2-5, the V gene TRBV5-1; D gene uncertain. The germline gives CDR1 SGHRS, CDR2 YFSETQ. The CDR3 runs to 13 residues. V was cut by 0 bases and J by 1 base, with 4 bases left in between.

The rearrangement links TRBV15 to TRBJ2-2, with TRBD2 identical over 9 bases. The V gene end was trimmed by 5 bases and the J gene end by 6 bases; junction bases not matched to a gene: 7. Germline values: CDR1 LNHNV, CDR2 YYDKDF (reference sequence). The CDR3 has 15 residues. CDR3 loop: CATSRQREVAGELFF. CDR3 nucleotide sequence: TGTGCCACCAGCCGTCAGCGGGAGGTCGCCGGGGAGCTGTTTTTT.

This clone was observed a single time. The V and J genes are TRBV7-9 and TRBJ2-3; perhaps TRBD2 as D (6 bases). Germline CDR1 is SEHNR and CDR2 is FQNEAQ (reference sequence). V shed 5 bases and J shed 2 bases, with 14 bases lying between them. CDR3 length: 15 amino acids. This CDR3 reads CASSQRRGHTDTQYF. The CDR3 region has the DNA TGTGCCAGCAGCCAAAGGAGGGGCCACACAGATACGCAGTATTTT.

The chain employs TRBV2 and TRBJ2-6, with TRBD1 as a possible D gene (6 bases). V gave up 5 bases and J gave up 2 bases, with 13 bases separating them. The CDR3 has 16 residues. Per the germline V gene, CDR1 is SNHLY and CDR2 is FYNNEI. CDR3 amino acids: CASSSTGNAGANVLTF. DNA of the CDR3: TGTGCCAGCAGTTCGACAGGTAATGCTGGGGCCAACGTCCTGACTTTC. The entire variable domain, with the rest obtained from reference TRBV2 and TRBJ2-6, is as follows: EPEVTQTPSHQVTQMGQEVILRCVPISNHLYFYWYRQILGQKVEFLVSFYNNEISEKSEIFDDQFSVERPDGSNFTLKIRSTKLEDSAMYFCASSSTGNAGANVLTFGAGSRLTVL.

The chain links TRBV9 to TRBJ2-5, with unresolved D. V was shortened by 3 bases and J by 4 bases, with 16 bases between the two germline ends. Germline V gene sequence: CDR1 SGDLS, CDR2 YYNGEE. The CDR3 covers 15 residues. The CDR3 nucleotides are TGTGCCAGCAGCGCCGTGGGGTGGCGGACAGAGACCCAGTACTTC. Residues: CASSAVGWRTETQYF.

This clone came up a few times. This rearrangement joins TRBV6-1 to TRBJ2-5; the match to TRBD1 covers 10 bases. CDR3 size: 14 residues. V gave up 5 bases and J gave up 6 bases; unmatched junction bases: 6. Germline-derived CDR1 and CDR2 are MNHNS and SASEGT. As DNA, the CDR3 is TGTGCCAGCAGTACGACAGGGGGCGCGAAGACCCAGTACTTC. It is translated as CASSTTGGAKTQYF.

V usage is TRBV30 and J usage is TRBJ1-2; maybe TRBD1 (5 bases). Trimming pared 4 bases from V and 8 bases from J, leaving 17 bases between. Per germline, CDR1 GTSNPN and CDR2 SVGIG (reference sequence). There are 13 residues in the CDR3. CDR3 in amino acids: CAWKFADWTGYTF. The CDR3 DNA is TGTGCCTGGAAGTTTGCAGATTGGACAGGCTACACCTTC. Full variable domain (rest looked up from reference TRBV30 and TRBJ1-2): SQTIHQWPATLVQPVGSPLSLECTVEGTSNPNLYWYRQAAGRGLQLLFYSVGIGQISSEVPQNLSASRPQDRQFILSSKKLLLSDSGFYLCAWKFADWTGYTFGSGTRLTVV.

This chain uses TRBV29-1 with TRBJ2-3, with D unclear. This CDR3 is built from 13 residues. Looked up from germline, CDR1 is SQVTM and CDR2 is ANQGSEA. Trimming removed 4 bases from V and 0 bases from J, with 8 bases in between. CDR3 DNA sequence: TGCAGCGTTGGACGGCTTAGCACAGATACGCAGTATTTT. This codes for CSVGRLSTDTQYF.

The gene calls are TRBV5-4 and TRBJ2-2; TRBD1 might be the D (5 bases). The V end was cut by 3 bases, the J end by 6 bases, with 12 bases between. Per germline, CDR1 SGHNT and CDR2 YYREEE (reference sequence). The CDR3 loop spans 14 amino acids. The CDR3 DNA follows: TGTGCCAGCAGCTCAACTCAGGGATCCGGGGAGCTGTTTTTT. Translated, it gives CASSSTQGSGELFF.

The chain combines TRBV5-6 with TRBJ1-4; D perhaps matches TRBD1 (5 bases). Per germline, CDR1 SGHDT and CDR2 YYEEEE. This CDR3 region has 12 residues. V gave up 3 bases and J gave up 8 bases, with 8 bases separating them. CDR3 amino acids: CASSWGTEKLFF. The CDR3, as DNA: TGTGCCAGCAGCTGGGGCACGGAAAAACTGTTTTTT.

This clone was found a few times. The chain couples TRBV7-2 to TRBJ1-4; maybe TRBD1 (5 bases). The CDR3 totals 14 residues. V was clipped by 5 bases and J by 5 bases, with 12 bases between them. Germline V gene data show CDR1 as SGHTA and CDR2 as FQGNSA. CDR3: CASSLAWGNEKLFF. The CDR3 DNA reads TGTGCCAGCAGCCTCGCATGGGGCAATGAAAAACTGTTTTTT. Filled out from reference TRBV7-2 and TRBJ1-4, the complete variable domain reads GAGVSQSPSNKVTEKGKDVELRCDPISGHTALYWYRQSLGQGLEFLIYFQGNSAPDKSGLPSDRFSAERTGGSVSTLTIQRTQQEDSAVYLCASSLAWGNEKLFFGSGTQLSVL.

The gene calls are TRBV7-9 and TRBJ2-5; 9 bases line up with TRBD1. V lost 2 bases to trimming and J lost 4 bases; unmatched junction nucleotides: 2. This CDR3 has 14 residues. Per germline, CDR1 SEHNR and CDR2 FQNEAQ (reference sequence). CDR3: CASSLQGQGETQYF. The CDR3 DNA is TGTGCCAGCAGCTTACAGGGACAGGGAGAGACCCAGTACTTC.

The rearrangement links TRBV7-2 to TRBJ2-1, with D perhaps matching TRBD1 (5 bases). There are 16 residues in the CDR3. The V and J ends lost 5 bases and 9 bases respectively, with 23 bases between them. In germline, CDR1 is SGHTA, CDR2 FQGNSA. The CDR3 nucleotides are TGTGCCAGCAGCCCCCTCAGGCGAGAGGAAAGGGGTGAGCAGTTCTTC. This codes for CASSPLRREERGEQFF.

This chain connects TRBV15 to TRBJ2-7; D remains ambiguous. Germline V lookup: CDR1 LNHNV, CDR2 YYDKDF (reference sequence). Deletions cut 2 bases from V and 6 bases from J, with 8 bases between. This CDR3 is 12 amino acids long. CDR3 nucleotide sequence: TGTGCCACCAGCAGACTTCAAGGCGAGCAGTACTTC. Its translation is CATSRLQGEQYF.